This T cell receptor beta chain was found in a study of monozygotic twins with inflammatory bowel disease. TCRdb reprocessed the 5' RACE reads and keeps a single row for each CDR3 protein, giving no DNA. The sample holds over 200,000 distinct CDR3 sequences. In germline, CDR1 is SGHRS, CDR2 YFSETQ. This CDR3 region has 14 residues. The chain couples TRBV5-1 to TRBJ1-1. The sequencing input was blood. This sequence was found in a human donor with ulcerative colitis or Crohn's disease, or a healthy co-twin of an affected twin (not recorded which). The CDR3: CASKGKGGNTEAFF. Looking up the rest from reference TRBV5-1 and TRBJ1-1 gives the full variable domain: KAGVTQTPRYLIKTRGQQVTLSCSPISGHRSVSWYQQTPGQGLQFLFEYFSETQRNKGNFPGRFSGRQFSNSRSEMNVSTLELGDSALYLCASKGKGGNTEAFFGQGTRLTVV.